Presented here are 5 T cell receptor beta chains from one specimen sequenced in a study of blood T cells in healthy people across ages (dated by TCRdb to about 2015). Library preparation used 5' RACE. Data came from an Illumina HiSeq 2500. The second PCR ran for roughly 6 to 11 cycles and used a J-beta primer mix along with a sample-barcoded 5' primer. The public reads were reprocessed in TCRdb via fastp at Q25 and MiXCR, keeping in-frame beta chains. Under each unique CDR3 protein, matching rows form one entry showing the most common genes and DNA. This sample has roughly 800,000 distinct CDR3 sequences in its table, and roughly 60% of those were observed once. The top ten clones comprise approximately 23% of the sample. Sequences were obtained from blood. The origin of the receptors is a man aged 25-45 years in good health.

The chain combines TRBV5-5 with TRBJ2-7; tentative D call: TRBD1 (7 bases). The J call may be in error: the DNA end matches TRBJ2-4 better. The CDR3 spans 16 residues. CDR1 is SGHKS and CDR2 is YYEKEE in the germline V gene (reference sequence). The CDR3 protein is CASRRGATGEVIIQYF. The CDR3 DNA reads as TGTGCCAGCAGAAGAGGGGCCACAGGGGAGGTAATCATTCAGTACTTC.

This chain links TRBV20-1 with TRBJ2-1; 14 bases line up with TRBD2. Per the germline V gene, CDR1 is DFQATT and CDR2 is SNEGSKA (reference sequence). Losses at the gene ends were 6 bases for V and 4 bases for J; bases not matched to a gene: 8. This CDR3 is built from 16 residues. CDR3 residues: CSALRTSGGLYNEQFF. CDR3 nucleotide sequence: TGCAGTGCCCTCAGGACTAGCGGGGGGCTATACAATGAGCAGTTCTTC.

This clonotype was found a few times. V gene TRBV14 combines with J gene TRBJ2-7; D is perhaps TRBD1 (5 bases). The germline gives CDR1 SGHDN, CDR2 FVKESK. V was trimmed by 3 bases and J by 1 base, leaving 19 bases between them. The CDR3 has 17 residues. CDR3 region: CASSHPLGAGKSYEQYF. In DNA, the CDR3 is TGTGCCAGCAGCCACCCATTGGGCGCAGGGAAGTCCTACGAGCAGTACTTC.

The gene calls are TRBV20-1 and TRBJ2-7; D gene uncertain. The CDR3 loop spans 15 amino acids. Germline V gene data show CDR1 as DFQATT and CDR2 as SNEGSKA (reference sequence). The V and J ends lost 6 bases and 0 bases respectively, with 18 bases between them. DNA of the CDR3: TGCAGTGCCGAACCGAAACGGCGGCTCTCCTACGAGCAGTACTTC. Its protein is CSAEPKRRLSYEQYF.

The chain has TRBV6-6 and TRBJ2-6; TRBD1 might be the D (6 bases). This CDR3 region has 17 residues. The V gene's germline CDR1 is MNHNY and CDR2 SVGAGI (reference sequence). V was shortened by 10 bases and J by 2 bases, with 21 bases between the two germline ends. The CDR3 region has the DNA TGTGCCACCAACAGGGTACTCCTCGGGGCTGGGGCCAACGTCCTGACTTTC. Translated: CATNRVLLGAGANVLTF.